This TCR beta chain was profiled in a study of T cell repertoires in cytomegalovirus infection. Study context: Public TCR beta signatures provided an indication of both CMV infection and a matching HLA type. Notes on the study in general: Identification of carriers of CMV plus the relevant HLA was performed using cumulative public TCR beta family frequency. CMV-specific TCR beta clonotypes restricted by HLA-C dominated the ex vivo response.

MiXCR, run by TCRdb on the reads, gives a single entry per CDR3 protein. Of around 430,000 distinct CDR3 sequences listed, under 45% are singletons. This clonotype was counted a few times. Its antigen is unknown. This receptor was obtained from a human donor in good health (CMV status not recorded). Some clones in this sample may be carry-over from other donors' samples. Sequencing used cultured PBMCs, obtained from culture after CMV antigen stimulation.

The DNA for the CDR3 is TGTGCCAGCAGCTTAGGCGGGACAGGGGAGGATACGCAGTATTTT. As protein: CASSLGGTGEDTQYF. The rearrangement links TRBV7-2 to TRBJ2-3; 10 bases line up with TRBD1. Unmatched junction bases numbered 4, after V lost 1 base and J lost 6 bases. CDR1 and CDR2 (germline): SGHTA, FQGNSA. CDR3 length equals 15 residues.